Presented here are 13 T cell receptor beta chains from one specimen sequenced in a study of graft-versus-host responses after intestinal transplantation. Responders (200,000, CFSE-labeled) were co-plated with 200,000 irradiated, violet-dye-labeled stimulators. Only in-frame clones appear in the TCRdb table, and some are missing; sequencing was by immunoSEQ multiplex PCR. This sample has under 8,000 clones, with 25% to 35% found just once. The sample here was alloreactive CD8+ T cells from a mixed lymphocyte reaction culture, taken before transplantation. The subset is: CFSE-low proliferating T cells sorted from roughly six-day pre-transplant mixed lymphocyte reaction (GvH or HvG direction). These receptors originate from a human patient who was an organ donor for intestinal transplantation.

This clone is medium-sized within its sample. This chain links TRBV11-2 with TRBJ2-1, with D unclear. CDR1 SGHAT and CDR2 FQNNGV come from the germline V gene. This CDR3 comprises 14 residues. Trimming removed 1 base from V and 2 bases from J, with 6 bases in between. The CDR3 protein is CASSLAVPYNEQFF. CDR3 sequence (DNA): TGTGCCAGCAGCTTAGCCGTCCCCTACAATGAGCAGTTCTTC.

A few counts support this clone. V usage is TRBV5-1 and J usage is TRBJ2-1; no reliable D call. Trimming stripped 0 bases from V and 2 bases from J, with 6 bases between. The CDR3 is 14 residues long. Germline V gene data show CDR1 as SGHRS and CDR2 as YFSETQ. CDR3 sequence reads: CASSLEQAYNEQFF. CDR3 nucleotide sequence: TGCGCCAGCAGCTTGGAGCAGGCCTACAATGAGCAGTTCTTC.

This clone turned up a few times. The J gene is TRBJ2-7, the V gene TRBV29-1, with 10 bases that match TRBD1. The junction had 3 bases not matched to a gene; V was cut back by 7 bases and J by 3 bases. Germline loops: CDR1 SQVTM, CDR2 ANQGSEA. This CDR3 has 12 residues. The CDR3 loop is CSAGTGDYEQYF. As DNA, the CDR3 is TGCAGCGCTGGGACAGGGGACTACGAGCAGTACTTC.

The V call is TRBV4-1, the J call TRBJ1-2; D ambiguous. Between the trimmed V and J ends, which lost 4 bases and 4 bases, there was a span of 16 bases. The CDR3 is made up of 15 amino acids. Per the germline V gene, CDR1 is MGHRA and CDR2 is YSYEKL. The CDR3: CASSPRWGVLYGYTF. In DNA, the CDR3 is TGCGCCAGCAGCCCCAGATGGGGAGTTCTCTATGGCTACACCTTC.

The chain recombines TRBV5-1 with TRBJ1-1; TRBD1 agrees at 10 bases. Germline V lookup: CDR1 SGHRS, CDR2 YFSETQ. The CDR3 sequence is 12 residues long. Trimming at V came to 3 bases and at J to 8 bases, leaving 1 base not matched to a gene. This chain's CDR3 is CASSSDRGEAFF. The CDR3 DNA sequence: TGCGCCAGCAGCTCGGACAGGGGGGAAGCTTTCTTT.

This clone is medium-sized within its sample. The chain employs TRBV5-6 and TRBJ2-3; no definite D call. The CDR3 is 13 residues long. CDR1 and CDR2 from the germline V gene are SGHDT and YYEEEE. V lost 0 bases and J 4 bases, leaving 6 bases between the germline ends. The CDR3 region is CASSLGLSDTQYF. CDR3 in DNA: TGTGCCAGCAGCTTGGGTCTCTCAGATACGCAGTATTTT.

This chain links TRBV30 with TRBJ1-2; D call uncertain. This CDR3 region has 12 residues. From germline, CDR1 is GTSNPN and CDR2 SVGIG (reference sequence). V lost 2 bases to trimming and J lost 5 bases, with 9 bases between them. The CDR3 region has the DNA TGTGCCTGGAGTACCGGAGAATATGGCTACACCTTC. Translated: CAWSTGEYGYTF.

V is TRBV2 and J is TRBJ2-2, with D unresolved. This CDR3 has 14 residues. Germline V gene sequence: CDR1 SNHLY, CDR2 FYNNEI. Deletions cut 7 bases from V and 3 bases from J, with 12 bases between. The DNA for the CDR3 is TGTGCCAGCAACATCCAAGAAGACACCGGGGAGCTGTTTTTT. The encoded protein is CASNIQEDTGELFF.

The chain combines TRBV5-4 with TRBJ2-7; 9 bases match TRBD2. Germline CDR1 reads SGHNT; CDR2 reads YYREEE (reference sequence). V lost 4 bases, J lost 2 bases, and 13 bases stayed unmatched. The CDR3 sequence is 17 residues long. The CDR3, as DNA: TGTGCCAGCAGCGACACGTTGAGCGGGGGGATCCCCTACGAGCAGTACTTC. Translating it yields CASSDTLSGGIPYEQYF.

This clone was found a few times. This sequence joins TRBV10-3 and TRBJ1-6, with 9 bases lining up with TRBD1. The CDR3 is made up of 16 amino acids. Germline CDR1 reads ENHRY; CDR2 reads SYGVKD. Trimming at V came to 6 bases and at J to 2 bases, leaving 5 bases not matched to a gene. The chain's CDR3 is CAISHRDRAYNSPLHF. The CDR3 DNA follows: TGTGCCATCAGCCACCGGGACAGGGCCTATAATTCACCCCTCCACTTT.

This clone appeared a few times. This sequence joins TRBV9 and TRBJ2-7, with D possibly being TRBD2 (6 bases). This CDR3 has 15 amino acids. V was clipped by 0 bases and J by 0 bases, with 10 bases between them. CDR1 is SGDLS, CDR2 YYNGEE, per germline. CDR3 in DNA: TGTGCCAGCAGCGTAGGGGACTCGAGCTCCTACGAGCAGTACTTC. Its protein is CASSVGDSSSYEQYF.

This clone was seen a single time. V and J are TRBV4-1 and TRBJ2-7, with D perhaps TRBD2 (5 bases). V was shortened by 4 bases and J by 3 bases, with 16 bases between the two germline ends. CDR3 length: 15 residues. In germline, CDR1 is MGHRA, CDR2 YSYEKL. The CDR3 loop is CASSPRGEGLYEQYF. CDR3 sequence (DNA): TGCGCCAGCAGCCCTCGAGGAGAGGGCCTCTACGAGCAGTACTTC.

This chain links TRBV7-9 with TRBJ2-5; D is possibly TRBD1 (6 bases). CDR3 length: 15 residues. CDR1 is SEHNR and CDR2 is FQNEAQ in the germline V gene (reference sequence). V was shortened by 5 bases and J by 5 bases, with 18 bases between the two germline ends. CDR3 coding DNA: TGTGCCAGCAGCCCCCGGGGCAGGGGCAGGGAGACCCAGTACTTC. It translates to CASSPRGRGRETQYF.